This TCR beta chain was profiled in a study of tumor-infiltrating lymphocytes in oesophageal squamous cell carcinoma. Per germline, CDR1 SGHTA and CDR2 FQGNSA. The CDR3 sequence is 13 residues long. TCRdb reprocessed the PCR reads via MiXCR and lists one record per CDR3 protein. Here the sample spans around 23,000 distinct CDR3 sequences, roughly two fifths being singletons. This TCR was recovered from a male donor with esophageal squamous cell carcinoma. The gene calls are TRBV7-2 and TRBJ2-4; D might be TRBD2 (6 bases). The J call may be incorrect, as the DNA end agrees better with TRBJ2-5. The sequenced sample consisted of esophageal tumor tissue. The DNA for the CDR3 is TGTGCCAGCAGTCTCGGGACTCGCGAGACCCAGTACTTC. It translates to CASSLGTRETQYF.